The next 12 T cell receptor beta chains were all read from a single sample in a study of neurological immune-mediated disorders. TCRdb reanalysed the 5' RACE reads using MiXCR and keeps one entry per CDR3 protein. The profile covers fewer than 50,000 distinct CDR3 sequences, with approximately 2.4% appearing a single time and around 12% taken by the ten largest. Sequenced material: PBMCs. Receptors originate from a man aged 25-45 years with multiple sclerosis.

This clonotype was seen repeatedly, ten times or more. The chain recombines TRBV7-2 with TRBJ2-5; no reliable D call. V lost 1 base, J lost 2 bases, and 5 bases lay in between. This CDR3 spans 13 amino acids. Germline V gene sequence: CDR1 SGHTA, CDR2 FQGNSA. The CDR3, as DNA: TGTGCCAGCAGCTTAGGACTGCAAGAGACCCAGTACTTC. It yields the protein CASSLGLQETQYF.

There are many counts of this clonotype. This sequence joins TRBV28 and TRBJ1-3; 10 nucleotides align to TRBD1. V gave up 2 bases and J gave up 2 bases; unmatched junction bases: 15. Germline values: CDR1 MDHEN, CDR2 SYDVKM. There are 20 residues in the CDR3. This CDR3 reads CASSLTAGTGVFRTGNTIYF. As DNA, the CDR3 is TGTGCCAGCAGTTTAACGGCCGGGACAGGGGTTTTTAGGACTGGAAACACCATATATTTT.

This clonotype came up many times. The CDR3 here is CASSPGRLAGGNEQFF. The CDR3 DNA follows: TGTGCCAGCAGCCCCGGGAGGCTAGCGGGGGGCAATGAGCAGTTCTTC. This chain uses TRBV27 with TRBJ2-1, with 11 bases aligning to TRBD2. The length of the CDR3 is 16 residues. Unmatched junction bases numbered 10, after V lost 6 bases and J lost 6 bases. Looked up from germline, CDR1 is MNHEY and CDR2 is SMNVEV (reference sequence).

This clonotype was seen many times. This chain joins TRBV5-1 and TRBJ1-1, with 7 bases fitting TRBD1. Germline loops: CDR1 SGHRS, CDR2 YFSETQ. The CDR3 has 14 residues. With 4 bases clipped from V and 6 bases from J, the junction kept 9 bases outside the gene matches. In nucleotides, the CDR3 is TGCGCCAGCAGCCTGACAGGGTCGGTCGCTGAAGCTTTCTTT. This codes for CASSLTGSVAEAFF.

This clonotype was seen ten or more times. The chain carries TRBV6-5 and TRBJ1-6; D gene uncertain. This CDR3 region has 14 residues. Germline CDR1 and CDR2: MNHEY and SVGAGI. The germline V and J ends were trimmed by 8 bases and 9 bases, with 17 bases remaining between them. The CDR3 sequence: CASGQTDGGSPLHF. CDR3 in DNA: TGTGCCAGCGGGCAGACGGATGGAGGTTCACCCCTCCACTTT.

The sample holds many counts of this clonotype. The J gene is TRBJ2-5, the V gene TRBV5-1; the D call may be TRBD1 or TRBD2 (5 bases each). V lost 3 bases, J lost 2 bases, and 14 bases lay in between. This CDR3 comprises 15 residues. Germline V gives CDR1 SGHRS, CDR2 YFSETQ. CDR3 in DNA: TGCGCCAGCAGCTATTTCGGGACGGGTCAAGAGACCCAGTACTTC. It codes for CASSYFGTGQETQYF. The variable domain in full, completed from reference TRBV5-1 and TRBJ2-5, reads KAGVTQTPRYLIKTRGQQVTLSCSPISGHRSVSWYQQTPGQGLQFLFEYFSETQRNKGNFPGRFSGRQFSNSRSEMNVSTLELGDSALYLCASSYFGTGQETQYFGPGTRLLVL.

This clonotype was observed at least ten times. The rearrangement joins TRBV12-3 or TRBV12-4 to TRBJ2-4; 8 nucleotides line up with TRBD1. The length of the CDR3 is 13 residues. V lost 5 bases and J lost 6; bases outside the gene matches: 3. The CDR3 DNA reads TGTGCCAGCAGTAACGGACAGGGAAACATTCAGTACTTC. This gives the protein CASSNGQGNIQYF.

This clonotype was counted many times. This chain uses TRBV5-1 with TRBJ2-3; D is undetermined. V gave up 2 bases and J gave up 2 bases, with 3 bases separating them. Germline V lookup: CDR1 SGHRS, CDR2 YFSETQ. CDR3 size: 12 residues. CDR3: CASSLNTDTQYF. In DNA, the CDR3 is TGCGCCAGCAGCTTAAACACAGATACGCAGTATTTT.

This clonotype was picked up many times. The CDR3 is CSAYTGRSTEAFF. The CDR3 DNA reads as TGCAGTGCATACACAGGGCGTAGCACTGAAGCTTTCTTT. The chain links TRBV20-1 to TRBJ1-1; a weak D match, TRBD1 (6 bases). The CDR3 runs to 13 residues. Deletions cut 6 bases from V and 4 bases from J, with 15 bases between. The germline V gene encodes CDR1 DFQATT and CDR2 SNEGSKA (reference sequence).

This clonotype was counted at least ten times. This sequence joins TRBV20-1 and TRBJ2-7; D tentatively fits TRBD1 or TRBD2 (6 bases each). This CDR3 spans 15 amino acids. The V gene lost 1 base and the J gene lost 3 bases, with 16 bases spanning the gap. Germline V gene data show CDR1 as DFQATT and CDR2 as SNEGSKA (reference sequence). The CDR3 DNA is TGCAGTGCTAGAGTATGGGGGGCAGATCTCTACGAGCAGTACTTC. Its protein is CSARVWGADLYEQYF.

The sample holds many counts of this clonotype. The rearrangement links TRBV11-2 to TRBJ2-5, with a tentative D call TRBD2 (6 bases). The CDR3 is made up of 21 amino acids. In germline, CDR1 is SGHAT, CDR2 FQNNGV. V gave up 1 base and J gave up 2 bases, with 29 bases separating them. Here the CDR3 DNA reads TGTGCCAGCAGCTTAGCGGGGGTTGGTGGGAGTACCCTGCAACGACAAGAGACCCAGTACTTC. Its protein is CASSLAGVGGSTLQRQETQYF.

The genes are TRBV7-9 and TRBJ2-3, with 15 bases aligning to TRBD2. V was clipped by 5 bases and J by 5 bases; unmatched bases: 17. CDR3 length equals 20 residues. The germline gives CDR1 SEHNR, CDR2 FQNEAQ (reference sequence). The CDR3 DNA follows: TGTGCCAGCAGCACCAACCCTGGGACTAGCGGGGGGACGCCCCTAGATACGCAGTATTTT. As protein: CASSTNPGTSGGTPLDTQYF.